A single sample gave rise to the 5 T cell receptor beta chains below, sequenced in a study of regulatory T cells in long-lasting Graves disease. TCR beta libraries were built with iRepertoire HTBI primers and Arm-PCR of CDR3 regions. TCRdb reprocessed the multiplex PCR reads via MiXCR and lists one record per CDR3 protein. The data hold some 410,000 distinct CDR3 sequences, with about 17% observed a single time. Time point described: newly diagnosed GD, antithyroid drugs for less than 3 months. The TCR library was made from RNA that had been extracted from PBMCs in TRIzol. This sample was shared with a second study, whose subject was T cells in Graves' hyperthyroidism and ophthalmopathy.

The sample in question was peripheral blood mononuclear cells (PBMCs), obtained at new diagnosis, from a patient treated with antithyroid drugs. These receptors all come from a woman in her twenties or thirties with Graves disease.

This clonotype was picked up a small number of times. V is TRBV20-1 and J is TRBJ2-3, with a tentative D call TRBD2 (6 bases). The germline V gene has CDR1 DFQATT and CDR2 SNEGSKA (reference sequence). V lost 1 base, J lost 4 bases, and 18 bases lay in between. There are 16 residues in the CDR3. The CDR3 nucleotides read TGCAGTGCTAGAGTAGGTCCTAGCGCCTGGTCAGATACGCAGTATTTT. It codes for CSARVGPSAWSDTQYF.

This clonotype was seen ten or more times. The CDR3 spells CASSLAPGRTGNTIYF. The CDR3 DNA sequence: TGTGCCAGCAGCTTAGCGCCAGGGAGGACTGGAAACACCATATATTTT. The chain employs TRBV7-2 and TRBJ1-3; perhaps TRBD1 as D (5 bases). With 0 bases removed from V and 2 bases from J, the gap between germline ends came to 11 bases. The CDR3 consists of 16 residues. The germline CDR1 and CDR2 sequences are SGHTA and FQGNSA.

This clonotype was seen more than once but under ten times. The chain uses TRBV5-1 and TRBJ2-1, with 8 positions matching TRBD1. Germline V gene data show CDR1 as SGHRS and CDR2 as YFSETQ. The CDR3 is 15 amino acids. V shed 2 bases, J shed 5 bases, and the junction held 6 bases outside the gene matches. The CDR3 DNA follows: TGCGCCAGCAGCTTAATAGACAGGGGAAACAATGAGCAGTTCTTC. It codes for CASSLIDRGNNEQFF.

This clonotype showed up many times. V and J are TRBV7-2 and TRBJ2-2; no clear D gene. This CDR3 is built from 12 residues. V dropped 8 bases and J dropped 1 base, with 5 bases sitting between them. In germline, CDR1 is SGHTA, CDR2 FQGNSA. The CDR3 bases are TGTGCCAGCCCTCTGAACACCGGGGAGCTGTTTTTT. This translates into CASPLNTGELFF.

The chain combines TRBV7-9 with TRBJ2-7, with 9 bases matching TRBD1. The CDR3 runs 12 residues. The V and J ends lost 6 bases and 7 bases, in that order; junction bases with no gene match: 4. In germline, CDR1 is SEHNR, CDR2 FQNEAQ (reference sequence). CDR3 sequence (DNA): TGTGCCAGCAGTGACAGGGGGGAAGAGCAGTACTTC. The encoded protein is CASSDRGEEQYF.